The 12 T cell receptor beta chains below come from one sample, sequenced in a study of cytomegalovirus exposure and HLA in healthy donors. Some clones are missing from TCRdb's copy, which holds only in-frame ones; the method was immunoSEQ multiplex PCR. This table has around 220,000 clones, over 80% appearing once. The material sequenced was PBMCs. The source of these receptors is a woman aged 30 to 39 in good health and CMV-seropositive.

This clone appeared a few times. V and J are TRBV15 and TRBJ1-1; 12 nucleotides align to TRBD1. The CDR3 length is 16 residues. The V gene end was trimmed by 3 bases and the J gene end by 1 base; junction bases not matched to a gene: 3. Germline values: CDR1 LNHNV, CDR2 YYDKDF (reference sequence). The CDR3 DNA reads TGTGCCACCAGCAGCCGGGACAGGGGGCCGAACACTGAAGCTTTCTTT. Translated: CATSSRDRGPNTEAFF.

V is TRBV29-1 and J is TRBJ2-7; TRBD1 might be the D (6 bases). This CDR3 contains 13 residues. V lost 6 bases and J lost 3, with 15 bases in between. The germline V gene has CDR1 SQVTM and CDR2 ANQGSEA. The CDR3 region has the DNA TGCAGCGTACCGGACAGAACCGACTACGAGCAGTACTTC. Protein sequence: CSVPDRTDYEQYF.

The chain recombines TRBV30 with TRBJ1-1; tentative D call: TRBD1 (5 bases). Germline CDR1 reads GTSNPN; CDR2 reads SVGIG (reference sequence). Trimming took 1 base from V and 0 from J, leaving 18 bases between them. The CDR3 consists of 17 residues. In nucleotides, the CDR3 is TGTGCCTGGAGTGGTAAAACGGGGGTAACCCTGAACACTGAAGCTTTCTTT. Translation gives CAWSGKTGVTLNTEAFF.

This chain's CDR3 is CASSSWTSSYNEQFF. The CDR3 DNA sequence: TGCGCCAGCAGCTCCTGGACAAGCTCCTACAATGAGCAGTTCTTC. V and J are TRBV4-3 and TRBJ2-1, with D tentatively TRBD1 (5 bases). The germline gives CDR1 LGHNA, CDR2 YSLEER. The V gene lost 5 bases and the J gene lost 0 bases, with 11 bases spanning the gap. The CDR3 extends over 15 amino acids.

This chain uses TRBV27 with TRBJ2-7; 12 nucleotides match TRBD2. Losses at the gene ends were 6 bases for V and 7 bases for J; bases not matched to a gene: 10. The V gene's germline CDR1 is MNHEY and CDR2 SMNVEV (reference sequence). The CDR3 contains 15 residues. The CDR3 spells CASSLLAGGVWEQYF. As DNA, the CDR3 is TGTGCCAGCAGCCTACTAGCGGGAGGTGTCTGGGAGCAGTACTTC.

V gene TRBV7-3 combines with J gene TRBJ2-1, with 12 positions matching TRBD2. This CDR3 spans 14 amino acids. Germline CDR1 SGHTA, CDR2 FQGTGA. The trim removed 5 bases at V and 7 bases at J, leaving 3 bases unmatched. This CDR3 is CASSQGLAGNEQFF. In nucleotides, the CDR3 is TGTGCCAGCAGCCAAGGACTAGCGGGGAATGAGCAGTTCTTC.

A few counts support this clone. The V gene is TRBV7-2, the J gene TRBJ2-4, with TRBD1 matching over 8 bases. V shed 1 base and J 9 bases; nucleotides not matched to a gene: 2. CDR1 is SGHTA, CDR2 FQGNSA, per germline. The CDR3 contains 13 residues. The CDR3 sequence: CASSLDGTGIQYF. CDR3 nucleotides: TGTGCCAGCAGCTTAGATGGGACAGGCATTCAGTACTTC.

The chain joins TRBV28 to TRBJ2-7; 10 bases agree with TRBD1. J lost 0 bases, V lost 5 bases, and 7 bases had no gene match. There are 16 residues in the CDR3. CDR1 and CDR2 from the germline V gene are MDHEN and SYDVKM. CDR3 in amino acids: CASSVPGQGSSYEQYF. In nucleotides, the CDR3 is TGTGCCAGCAGTGTCCCGGGACAGGGGAGCTCCTACGAGCAGTACTTC.

The chain has TRBV5-1 and TRBJ2-7; 7 positions agree with TRBD1. The length of the CDR3 is 13 residues. Germline CDR1 and CDR2: SGHRS and YFSETQ. Unmatched junction bases numbered 8, after V lost 7 bases and J lost 4 bases. The chain's CDR3 is CASAGTAEYEQYF. In DNA form, the CDR3 reads TGCGCCAGCGCCGGGACAGCAGAGTACGAGCAGTACTTC.

This chain joins TRBV9 and TRBJ2-5; D remains unclear. The CDR3 has 14 amino acids. Germline lookup yields CDR1 SGDLS and CDR2 YYNGEE. V was pared by 4 bases and J by 5 bases, with 15 bases between. CDR3 sequence: CASSIGQVRETQYF. CDR3 nucleotides: TGTGCCAGCAGCATTGGGCAGGTTCGGGAGACCCAGTACTTC.

The chain has TRBV5-6 and TRBJ1-5; D is undetermined. The CDR3 length is 15 residues. The germline V and J ends were trimmed by 1 base and 2 bases, with 10 bases remaining between them. CDR1 and CDR2 (germline): SGHDT, YYEEEE. Written as DNA, the CDR3 is TGTGCCAGCAGCTTGCATCCGGGAGGCAATCAGCCCCAGCATTTT. Its protein is CASSLHPGGNQPQHF.

V is TRBV7-8 and J is TRBJ1-5; maybe TRBD1 (5 bases). Germline V lookup: CDR1 SGHVS, CDR2 FQNEAQ. This CDR3 region has 17 residues. V was shortened by 1 base and J by 5 bases, with 18 bases between the two germline ends. In DNA form, the CDR3 reads TGTGCCAGCAGCTTAGGGGAGGGAAATAGGGGCTATCAGCCCCAGCATTTT. Translating gives CASSLGEGNRGYQPQHF. Full variable domain (outside the CDR3, taken from reference TRBV7-8 and TRBJ1-5): GAGVSQSPRYKVAKRGQDVALRCDPISGHVSLFWYQQALGQGPEFLTYFQNEAQLDKSGLPSDRFFAERPEGSVSTLKIQRTQQEDSAVYLCASSLGEGNRGYQPQHFGDGTRLSIL.